The 31 T cell receptor beta chains presented below share a single source sample, sequenced in a study of cytomegalovirus exposure and HLA in healthy donors. Use of 60 Vbeta and 13 Jbeta primers characterized the PCR. Method: immunoSEQ multiplex PCR; TCRdb's copy keeps in-frame clones and lacks some. The repertoire holds approximately 160,000 clones, around 86% seen once, with less than 1% in the top ten. Input material: PBMCs. All receptors derive from a girl aged 2-10 years in good health and CMV-seropositive.

The chain's CDR3 is CATSRDRWGRAPDTQYF. The CDR3 coding sequence is TGTGCCACCAGCAGAGATCGGTGGGGGAGGGCCCCAGATACGCAGTATTTT. V and J are TRBV15 and TRBJ2-3, with 7 positions matching TRBD2. The length of the CDR3 is 17 residues. The germline V gene encodes CDR1 LNHNV and CDR2 YYDKDF (reference sequence). V lost 0 bases, J lost 4 bases, and 10 bases stayed unmatched.

The genes are TRBV18 and TRBJ2-1; 9 bases line up with TRBD1. The germline V gene has CDR1 KGHSH and CDR2 LQKENI. The junction had 11 bases not matched to a gene; V was cut back by 6 bases and J by 8 bases. The CDR3 runs to 15 residues. The CDR3 region has the DNA TGTGCCAGCTCCCGAACACTTACAGGGGGCGATGAGCAGTTCTTC. Translated: CASSRTLTGGDEQFF. The variable domain in full, with the rest retrieved from reference TRBV18 and TRBJ2-1, is NAGVMQNPRHLVRRRGQEARLRCSPMKGHSHVYWYRQLPEEGLKFMVYLQKENIIDESGMPKERFSAEFPKEGPSILRIQQVVRGDSAAYFCASSRTLTGGDEQFFGPGTRLTVL.

The V gene is TRBV7-2, the J gene TRBJ2-1, with 8 bases lining up with TRBD2. The CDR3 has 16 residues. In germline, CDR1 is SGHTA, CDR2 FQGNSA. The J segment lost 0 bases and the V segment lost 6 bases, leaving 7 bases of the junction unmatched. As DNA, the CDR3 is TGTGCCAGCAGTCGGGGGGGCCCAAGCTCCTACAATGAGCAGTTCTTC. This encodes CASSRGGPSSYNEQFF.

The chain uses TRBV6-4 and TRBJ2-2; 10 bases are a match to TRBD2. Germline V gene lookup returns CDR1 MRHNA and CDR2 SNTAGT. The CDR3 spans 14 residues. Unmatched junction bases numbered 3, after V lost 5 bases and J lost 6 bases. CDR3 in amino acids: CASSTSGDSGELFF. DNA for the CDR3: TGTGCCAGCAGTACTAGCGGGGACTCCGGGGAGCTGTTTTTT.

The chain recombines TRBV6-1 with TRBJ2-1, with D perhaps TRBD2 (6 bases). Germline V CDR1 and CDR2: MNHNS, SASEGT. This CDR3 has 14 amino acids. With 1 base removed from V and 7 bases from J, the gap between germline ends came to 11 bases. The CDR3 nucleotides are TGTGCCAGCAGTGAAGTATTGGCGGGGAATGAGCAGTTCTTC. It specifies CASSEVLAGNEQFF.

The chain links TRBV5-1 to TRBJ2-5; 13 nucleotides line up with TRBD2. Germline V lookup: CDR1 SGHRS, CDR2 YFSETQ. The CDR3 spans 20 residues. The trim removed 4 bases at V and 2 bases at J, leaving 17 bases unmatched. The CDR3 protein is CASSLGPTSGRAFNQETQYF. As DNA, the CDR3 is TGCGCCAGCAGCCTAGGACCTACTAGCGGGAGGGCCTTCAATCAAGAGACCCAGTACTTC.

The chain carries TRBV19 and TRBJ2-5; D gene unclear. This CDR3 is 15 amino acids long. The germline CDR1 and CDR2 sequences are LNHDA and SQIVND (reference sequence). V gave up 3 bases and J gave up 5 bases, with 16 bases separating them. The CDR3 is CASSIWAHKMETQYF. The CDR3 DNA sequence: TGTGCCAGTAGTATTTGGGCCCACAAAATGGAGACCCAGTACTTC.

The V call is TRBV13, the J call TRBJ2-7, with TRBD2 as a possible D gene (5 bases). Trimming removed 2 bases from V and 5 bases from J, with 13 bases in between. The CDR3 loop spans 14 amino acids. CDR1 and CDR2 (germline): PRHDT, FYEKMQ (reference sequence). The CDR3 DNA reads TGTGCCAGCAGCTTATTACTAGAATGGAACGAGCAGTACTTC. It specifies CASSLLLEWNEQYF. Using reference TRBV13 and TRBJ2-7 for the parts outside the CDR3, the full variable domain is AAGVIQSPRHLIKEKRETATLKCYPIPRHDTVYWYQQGPGQDPQFLISFYEKMQSDKGSIPDRFSAQQFSDYHSELNMSSLELGDSALYFCASSLLLEWNEQYFGPGTRLTVT.

The rearrangement links TRBV2 to TRBJ2-1, with D unclear. Germline V gives CDR1 SNHLY, CDR2 FYNNEI. The CDR3 sequence is 13 residues long. V was trimmed by 7 bases and J by 5 bases, leaving 12 bases between them. CDR3 DNA sequence: TGTGCCAGCACCTGGAGCCTAAACAATGAGCAGTTCTTC. It is translated as CASTWSLNNEQFF.

This rearrangement joins TRBV7-3 to TRBJ2-7; no firm D call. CDR3 length: 12 amino acids. Germline CDR1 SGHTA, CDR2 FQGTGA. V shed 2 bases and J shed 4 bases, with 6 bases lying between them. The chain's CDR3 is CASSLPRYEQYF. DNA for the CDR3: TGTGCCAGCAGCTTACCACGGTACGAGCAGTACTTC.

The chain couples TRBV11-2 to TRBJ1-1; D gene unclear. V shed 1 base and J shed 3 bases, with 24 bases lying between them. CDR1 is SGHAT and CDR2 is FQNNGV in the germline V gene. CDR3 length: 19 amino acids. CDR3 protein: CASSLGWRGTFRLYTEAFF. Written as DNA, the CDR3 is TGTGCCAGCAGCTTAGGGTGGCGGGGAACCTTCCGCCTCTACACTGAAGCTTTCTTT.

V and J are TRBV4-2 and TRBJ1-1; D might be TRBD1 (5 bases). The CDR3 is 17 amino acids. The V gene lost 0 bases and the J gene lost 2 bases, with 16 bases spanning the gap. CDR1 and CDR2 (germline): LGHNA, YNFKEQ. The CDR3 DNA reads as TGTGCCAGCAGCCAAGATCGGGCAGGGAGGGGAAACACTGAAGCTTTCTTT. Its translation: CASSQDRAGRGNTEAFF.

The chain joins TRBV30 to TRBJ1-5; D not certain. Looked up from germline, CDR1 is GTSNPN and CDR2 is SVGIG (reference sequence). V shed 0 bases and J shed 2 bases, with 14 bases lying between them. The CDR3 has 16 amino acids. DNA for the CDR3: TGTGCCTGGAGTGTCGGCGGCTCCGGGGGCAATCAGCCCCAGCATTTT. It codes for CAWSVGGSGGNQPQHF. Filled out from reference TRBV30 and TRBJ1-5, the complete variable domain reads SQTIHQWPATLVQPVGSPLSLECTVEGTSNPNLYWYRQAAGRGLQLLFYSVGIGQISSEVPQNLSASRPQDRQFILSSKKLLLSDSGFYLCAWSVGGSGGNQPQHFGDGTRLSIL.

V usage is TRBV4-1 and J usage is TRBJ1-5, with D unresolved. Germline V lookup: CDR1 MGHRA, CDR2 YSYEKL. The germline V and J ends were trimmed by 0 bases and 3 bases, with 9 bases remaining between them. The CDR3 spans 15 residues. CDR3 coding DNA: TGCGCCAGCAGCCAAGATCCCAGGAACAATCAGCCCCAGCATTTT. Its protein is CASSQDPRNNQPQHF.

The gene calls are TRBV6-1 and TRBJ1-2; D perhaps matches TRBD1 (5 bases). Germline V gene sequence: CDR1 MNHNS, CDR2 SASEGT. CDR3 length: 13 residues. V shed 3 bases and J shed 7 bases, with 12 bases lying between them. CDR3 sequence reads: CASSEAYRLGYTF. DNA of the CDR3: TGTGCCAGCAGTGAGGCCTACAGGCTTGGCTACACCTTC.

Only a few counts were recorded for this clone. The J gene is TRBJ2-1, the V gene TRBV7-9, with D possibly being TRBD2 (6 bases). V lost 3 bases to trimming and J lost 1 base, with 16 bases between them. Germline V gene data show CDR1 as SEHNR and CDR2 as FQNEAQ (reference sequence). This CDR3 spans 17 amino acids. The CDR3 DNA sequence: TGTGCCAGCAGCTTGATTCCCGGGAGTGGGTCCTACAATGAGCAGTTCTTC. Its translation is CASSLIPGSGSYNEQFF.

The V gene is TRBV4-1, the J gene TRBJ2-2; maybe TRBD2 (8 bases). Trimming pared 1 base from V and 6 bases from J, leaving 15 bases between. CDR3 size: 16 residues. CDR1 is MGHRA and CDR2 is YSYEKL in the germline V gene. CDR3 protein: CASSQGSSGTAGELFF. The CDR3 bases are TGCGCCAGCAGCCAAGGGAGTAGCGGGACAGCCGGGGAGCTGTTTTTT.

The chain recombines TRBV27 with TRBJ2-1, with 7 bases fitting TRBD2. The V gene end was trimmed by 3 bases and the J gene end by 3 bases; junction bases not matched to a gene: 5. This CDR3 spans 15 amino acids. CDR1 is MNHEY, CDR2 SMNVEV, per germline (reference sequence). CDR3 loop: CASSLTSRLYNEQFF. As DNA, the CDR3 is TGTGCCAGCAGTTTGACTAGCCGTCTCTACAATGAGCAGTTCTTC.

This sequence joins TRBV6-4 and TRBJ2-1; no definite D call. CDR1 is MRHNA, CDR2 SNTAGT, per germline. V gave up 5 bases and J gave up 8 bases, with 10 bases separating them. The CDR3 is 12 amino acids. CDR3 in DNA: TGTGCCAGCAGTAACGGGTCCCATGAGCAGTTCTTC. Protein sequence: CASSNGSHEQFF.

The CDR3 protein is CASSLPGLVSYEQYF. The CDR3 DNA sequence: TGTGCCAGCAGTCTCCCGGGACTAGTGTCCTACGAGCAGTACTTC. V usage is TRBV28 and J usage is TRBJ2-7, with TRBD2 identical over 8 bases. The V and J ends lost 5 bases and 1 base, in that order; junction bases with no gene match: 7. CDR3 length: 15 amino acids. Germline-derived CDR1 and CDR2 are MDHEN and SYDVKM.

The V call is TRBV27, the J call TRBJ1-4; D remains ambiguous. In germline, CDR1 is MNHEY, CDR2 SMNVEV (reference sequence). The V gene lost 2 bases and the J gene lost 5 bases, with 9 bases spanning the gap. CDR3 length: 14 amino acids. The CDR3 sequence is CASSLGRGNEKLFF. The CDR3 DNA reads as TGTGCCAGCAGTTTAGGCCGGGGAAATGAAAAACTGTTTTTT.

V gene TRBV18 combines with J gene TRBJ2-3; D is undetermined. This CDR3 comprises 15 residues. V was shortened by 4 bases and J by 5 bases, with 16 bases between the two germline ends. The germline V gene has CDR1 KGHSH and CDR2 LQKENI. CDR3 nucleotide sequence: TGTGCCAGCTCACTAGACACGTACCACATAGATACGCAGTATTTT. As protein: CASSLDTYHIDTQYF.

This clone is a singleton in its sample. The chain carries TRBV2 and TRBJ2-3; no clear D. Germline assignment: CDR1 SNHLY and CDR2 FYNNEI. Trimming took off 6 bases at V and 0 bases at J, with 10 bases between the two ends. This CDR3 is 14 amino acids long. As DNA, the CDR3 is TGTGCCAGCAGGCGAGCTGAGAGCACAGATACGCAGTATTTT. Amino acids: CASRRAESTDTQYF.

V gene TRBV28 combines with J gene TRBJ1-1; 7 nucleotides match TRBD1. Germline V lookup: CDR1 MDHEN, CDR2 SYDVKM. V lost 2 bases, J lost 3 bases, and 3 bases stayed unmatched. The CDR3 is 14 residues long. This CDR3 is CASSLRGHDTEAFF. CDR3 DNA sequence: TGTGCCAGCAGTTTAAGGGGGCACGACACTGAAGCTTTCTTT.

The chain combines TRBV5-6 with TRBJ2-5, with 9 bases matching TRBD2. Germline V gene data show CDR1 as SGHDT and CDR2 as YYEEEE. This CDR3 is 16 amino acids long. Trimming cost V 2 bases and J 0 bases; bases outside gene matches: 5. In nucleotides, the CDR3 is TGTGCCAGCAGCTTTTATGGCGGGAGGGACCAAGAGACCCAGTACTTC. Translated: CASSFYGGRDQETQYF.

The chain carries TRBV11-2 and TRBJ2-6; TRBD2 matches at 7 bases. This CDR3 has 16 amino acids. Germline loops: CDR1 SGHAT, CDR2 FQNNGV. Germline trimming cut 5 bases from V and 2 bases from J; bases unmatched to any gene: 6. The CDR3 here is CASSLRGRAGANVLTF. The CDR3 region has the DNA TGTGCCAGCAGCCTACGTGGGAGGGCTGGGGCCAACGTCCTGACTTTC.

The chain couples TRBV4-1 to TRBJ1-4; D might be TRBD1 (6 bases). Germline lookup yields CDR1 MGHRA and CDR2 YSYEKL. The CDR3 is 18 amino acids. V lost 3 bases and J 0 bases, leaving 17 bases between the germline ends. The chain's CDR3 is CASSQGAGTPATNEKLFF. CDR3 bases: TGCGCCAGCAGCCAGGGTGCCGGGACACCCGCAACTAATGAAAAACTGTTTTTT.

This clone was detected a few times. Here the CDR3 reads CASSLAVQETQYF. The CDR3, as DNA: TGTGCCAGCAGCTTGGCGGTCCAAGAGACCCAGTACTTC. The chain is built from TRBV13 and TRBJ2-5; no definite D call. Trimming took off 3 bases at V and 1 base at J, with 6 bases between the two ends. This CDR3 is 13 amino acids long. Germline CDR1 is PRHDT and CDR2 is FYEKMQ (reference sequence).

The genes are TRBV19 and TRBJ2-1; 7 bases align to TRBD2. Per the germline V gene, CDR1 is LNHDA and CDR2 is SQIVND (reference sequence). The V and J ends lost 4 bases and 6 bases, in that order; junction bases with no gene match: 3. The CDR3 runs 13 residues. For the CDR3, the DNA is TGTGCCAGTAGTAATGTAGCGGGCAATGAGCAGTTCTTC. It encodes CASSNVAGNEQFF.

The CDR3, as DNA: TGTGCCAGCAGCTCCGGCTCGGGCTCCAGCGGGAGGGAGACCCAGTACTTC. Translated: CASSSGSGSSGRETQYF. This chain joins TRBV11-2 and TRBJ2-5, with 9 nucleotides matching TRBD2. J gave up 5 bases and V 4 bases, and 14 bases lay outside the gene matches. CDR1 and CDR2 from the germline V gene are SGHAT and FQNNGV. The CDR3 is 17 amino acids.

The CDR3 DNA is TGTGCCAGCAGTGTCAGGGGGGAGAGCTACGAGCAGTACTTC. Amino acids: CASSVRGESYEQYF. The chain recombines TRBV6-1 with TRBJ2-7; tentatively, D is TRBD1 (7 bases). The V gene's germline CDR1 is MNHNS and CDR2 SASEGT. CDR3 length equals 14 residues. V was clipped by 4 bases and J by 3 bases, with 13 bases between them.